This T cell receptor (beta chain) is drawn from a study of cytomegalovirus exposure and HLA in healthy donors. As for the study in general: Unique TCR beta sequences numbering 117 million came from about 180 million T cells in an earlier analysis. The study, taken as a whole, reports: The later analysis indicated that the majority of CMV-associated TCR beta chains appeared HLA-restricted. Data from an earlier analysis indicated that most TCR beta V segments were productive either about 90% or about 30% of the time.

Amplification used 60 Vbeta primers and 13 Jbeta primers. Profiled with immunoSEQ multiplex PCR; TCRdb holds only in-frame clones, not every one. Of about 120,000 clones in the sample, over 75% are singletons; the top ten hold around 2%. Concerning this clone: Its specificity is not known.

The sequenced material came from PBMCs. The TCR comes from a man between 40 and 49 years old in good health and CMV-seronegative.

The CDR3 is CSVDQGHLTEAFF. CDR3 DNA: TGCAGCGTTGACCAGGGACACTTAACTGAAGCTTTCTTT. The gene calls are TRBV29-1 and TRBJ1-1; possible D gene TRBD1, 6 bases. V was pared by 3 bases and J by 5 bases, with 13 bases between. Germline CDR1 reads SQVTM; CDR2 reads ANQGSEA. This CDR3 has 13 amino acids.